A selection of T cell receptor beta chains follows, all from one sample in a study of T-cell reconstitution after alpha-beta-depleted transplantation in children. TCRdb processed the PCR reads anew with MiXCR; each CDR3 protein has one entry. In the table there are about 580,000 distinct CDR3 sequences, more than 20% of which are singletons. The sequenced sample was PBMCs, obtained before TCRalphabeta/CD19-depleted stem cell transplant. All receptors come from a boy under three years old with Wiskott-Aldrich syndrome, due to receive a stem cell transplant. Each CDR3 is given with its conserved first and last residue. The order of the fields is D gene, J gene, clone size, V gene, CDR3 protein, CDR3 DNA. A D gene is named only where the DNA matches it firmly. Only some rows state a clone size, as once, few, many or a class for expanded clones.

- | TRBJ2-5 | few | TRBV6-1 | CASVGSTYQETQYF | TGTGCCAGCGTAGGGTCGACGTACCAAGAGACCCAGTACTTC
TRBD2 | TRBJ2-1 | - | TRBV5-1 | CASRSPGLAGNEQFF | TGCGCCAGCAGATCACCGGGACTAGCGGGTAATGAGCAGTTCTTC
TRBD1 | TRBJ2-7 | - | TRBV12-3/TRBV12-4 | CASRAGQGINEQYF | TGTGCCAGCAGGGCGGGACAGGGAATCAACGAGCAGTACTTC
- | TRBJ2-7 | once | TRBV21-1 | CASRIHRPDTFYEQYF | TGTGCCAGCAGAATCCACCGACCCGACACTTTCTACGAGCAGTACTTC
- | TRBJ1-1 | few | TRBV4-1 | CASQDGEYTEAFF | TGCGCCAGCCAAGATGGGGAATACACTGAAGCTTTCTTT
- | TRBJ2-7 | - | TRBV18 | CASSPRPFFYEQYF | TGTGCCAGCTCACCACGGCCTTTCTTCTACGAGCAGTACTTC
- | TRBJ2-7 | - | TRBV5-1 | CASRLSVAAVYEQYF | TGCGCCAGCAGACTTTCGGTAGCGGCAGTGTACGAGCAGTACTTC
- | TRBJ1-5 | many | TRBV7-8 | CASSLVGEANQPQHF | TGTGCCAGCAGCTTAGTTGGGGAGGCCAATCAGCCCCAGCATTTT
TRBD2 | TRBJ2-5 | - | TRBV7-2 | CASSLFGRIGLETQYF | TGTGCCAGCAGCTTATTCGGGAGGATTGGTTTGGAGACCCAGTACTTC
- | TRBJ2-1 | few | TRBV5-1 | CASTSPTLIEQFF | TGCGCCAGCACCAGCCCCACCCTGATCGAGCAGTTCTTC
TRBD1 | TRBJ2-1 | - | TRBV7-6 | CASFGTGGNEQFF | TGTGCCAGCTTCGGGACAGGGGGCAATGAGCAGTTCTTC
- | TRBJ2-7 | - | TRBV20-1 | CSAQPGVDYEQYF | TGCAGTGCCCAACCTGGGGTCGACTACGAGCAGTACTTC
TRBD2 | TRBJ2-1 | - | TRBV27 | CASSFRLAMSYNEQFF | TGTGCCAGCAGTTTCCGACTAGCGATGTCCTACAATGAGCAGTTCTTC
TRBD1 | TRBJ1-5 | few | TRBV5-1 | CASSTGEDQPQHF | TGCGCCAGCAGTACAGGGGAGGATCAGCCCCAGCATTTT
- | TRBJ2-6 | - | TRBV14 | CASSQVLASVRSGANVLTF | TGTGCCAGCAGCCAAGTTCTCGCTAGCGTAAGATCTGGGGCCAACGTCCTGACTTTC
- | TRBJ2-7 | - | TRBV27 | CASSLWGPSYEQYF | TGTGCCAGCTCTCTTTGGGGGCCCTCCTACGAGCAGTACTTC
TRBD2 | TRBJ2-1 | - | TRBV5-1 | CASSKQIAGVEVEQFF | TGCGCCAGCAGCAAGCAGATAGCGGGAGTTGAAGTTGAGCAGTTCTTC
TRBD2 | TRBJ2-7 | few | TRBV10-3 | CAISESWEGSLDEQYF | TGTGCCATCAGTGAGTCGTGGGAGGGAAGTTTAGACGAGCAGTACTTC
TRBD1 | TRBJ1-5 | - | TRBV6-5 | CASIKNTGDQPQHF | TGTGCCAGCATTAAAAATACAGGGGATCAGCCCCAGCATTTT
- | TRBJ2-7 | - | TRBV18 | CASSPISVAAEQYF | TGTGCCAGCTCACCAATATCCGTAGCCGCCGAGCAGTACTTC
- | TRBJ1-1 | - | TRBV5-1 | CASSLDGGEDTEAFF | TGCGCCAGCAGCTTGGATGGGGGCGAGGACACTGAAGCTTTCTTT
- | TRBJ2-3 | once | TRBV5-1 | CASSPELDTQYF | TGCGCCAGCAGCCCGGAGCTTGATACGCAGTATTTT
TRBD1 | TRBJ1-2 | - | TRBV5-1 | CASSYDRAKGYTF | TGCGCCAGCAGCTATGACAGGGCTAAAGGCTACACCTTC
TRBD1 | TRBJ1-1 | - | TRBV5-1 | CASNQGAGNTEAFF | TGCGCCAGCAACCAGGGGGCAGGGAACACTGAAGCTTTCTTT
- | TRBJ1-2 | few | TRBV5-6 | CASSLITEDNYGYTF | TGTGCCAGCAGCTTGATTACGGAAGATAACTATGGCTACACCTTC
TRBD2 | TRBJ2-3 | few | TRBV28 | CASSLLAGGLDTQYF | TGTGCCAGCAGTTTACTAGCGGGAGGGCTAGATACGCAGTATTTT
- | TRBJ2-2 | - | TRBV20-1 | CSASFASGELFF | TGCAGTGCTAGTTTCGCATCCGGGGAGCTGTTTTTT
- | TRBJ2-1 | - | TRBV7-8 | CASSYMGLGIDEQFF | TGTGCCAGCAGCTACATGGGTCTGGGGATCGATGAGCAGTTCTTC
- | TRBJ1-6 | - | TRBV20-1 | CSASERQTRSPLHF | TGCAGTGCTTCCGAACGGCAGACCCGCTCACCCCTCCACTTT
- | TRBJ2-7 | - | TRBV5-5 | CASIRDPGPSYEQYF | TGTGCCAGCATCCGGGATCCTGGCCCTTCCTACGAGCAGTACTTC
- | TRBJ1-1 | - | TRBV11-2 | CASSLELGAGEAFF | TGTGCCAGCAGCTTAGAACTGGGGGCAGGTGAAGCTTTCTTT
- | TRBJ1-1 | few | TRBV5-1 | CASLYGDTEAFF | TGCGCCAGCTTATACGGGGACACTGAAGCTTTCTTT
- | TRBJ1-2 | - | TRBV7-9 | CASSLDTGAGGYTF | TGTGCCAGCAGCTTAGACACGGGGGCCGGTGGCTACACCTTC
- | TRBJ2-7 | few | TRBV12-3/TRBV12-4 | CASSQTRTSYEQYF | TGTGCCAGCAGTCAGACTAGGACCTCCTACGAGCAGTACTTC
- | TRBJ2-7 | - | TRBV5-1 | CASKPRPLGEQYF | TGCGCCAGCAAACCCAGGCCCTTGGGCGAGCAGTACTTC
- | TRBJ2-1 | - | TRBV11-3 | CASSLGATLGEQFF | TGTGCCAGCAGCTTAGGGGCCACACTAGGGGAGCAGTTCTTC
- | TRBJ2-7 | few | TRBV5-5 | CASSLGGFAGEQYF | TGTGCCAGCAGCTTGGGAGGGTTCGCGGGCGAGCAGTACTTC
TRBD1 | TRBJ2-4 | - | TRBV20-1 | CSAQDRGRNIQYF | TGCAGTGCCCAAGACAGGGGGAGAAACATTCAGTACTTC
- | TRBJ1-1 | - | TRBV29-1 | CSAPGEAEAFF | TGCAGCGCACCAGGGGAGGCTGAAGCTTTCTTT
- | TRBJ1-2 | - | TRBV5-1 | CASSPGGPNYGYTF | TGCGCCAGCAGCCCCGGGGGGCCTAACTATGGCTACACCTTC
- | TRBJ2-7 | - | TRBV20-1 | CSARGRLGYEQYF | TGCAGTGCTAGGGGGAGACTTGGCTACGAGCAGTACTTC
- | TRBJ1-5 | few | TRBV5-1 | CASSFQGSQPQHF | TGCGCCAGCAGCTTTCAGGGGAGCCAGCCCCAGCATTTT
TRBD1 | TRBJ1-1 | - | TRBV7-9 | CASSSTGQGGTEAFF | TGTGCCAGCAGCTCAACGGGACAGGGGGGCACTGAAGCTTTCTTT
- | TRBJ1-4 | few | TRBV7-8 | CASRTAYEKLFF | TGTGCCAGCAGGACGGCCTATGAAAAACTGTTTTTT
- | TRBJ2-7 | - | TRBV5-1 | CASKRDADPYEQYF | TGCGCCAGCAAGCGTGACGCGGACCCCTACGAGCAGTACTTC
TRBD1 | TRBJ1-2 | - | TRBV5-1 | CASSSQTGVFNNYGYTF | TGCGCCAGCAGCTCACAGACAGGGGTGTTCAACAACTATGGCTACACCTTC
TRBD2 | TRBJ2-1 | - | TRBV5-6 | CASSKPGTSGANEQFF | TGTGCCAGCAGCAAGCCCGGGACTAGCGGGGCCAATGAGCAGTTCTTC